This is a list of T cell receptor beta chains from one sample in a study of T-cell memory formation after mild COVID-19. TCRdb reprocessed the 5' RACE reads via MiXCR and lists one record per CDR3 protein. The sample contains fewer than 450,000 distinct CDR3 sequences, around 24% of which appear only once. Sequenced: PBMCs or a T cell subset sorted from them (not recorded which). All receptors derive from an adult woman who had mild COVID-19 (a few samples of this study predate the infection). Cell type and time point are not known. CDR3s include the opening cysteine and the closing phenylalanine or tryptophan. The D gene is left open where the match is weak. Size values are once, few and many counts, or a class for expanded clones, and some rows have none.

D: NA
J: TRBJ2-2
size: many
V: TRBV3-1
DNA: TGTGCCAGCAGCCAAGCCCTTGTCGGGGAGCTGTTTTTT
CDR3: CASSQALVGELFF

D: NA
J: TRBJ1-4
size: NA
V: TRBV19
DNA: TGTGTCCCAGGTCGGGGGGCCCTTTCGGCTCGTGAAAAACTGTTTTTT
CDR3: CVPGRGALSAREKLFF

D: NA
J: TRBJ2-2
size: few
V: TRBV6-5
DNA: TGTGCCAGCAGCTTCAGGCCGGAGACCGGGGAGCTGTTTTTT
CDR3: CASSFRPETGELFF

D: NA
J: TRBJ2-7
size: many
V: TRBV29-1
DNA: TGCAGCGTTGCTGACGGTTCCTACGAGCAGTACTTC
CDR3: CSVADGSYEQYF

D: NA
J: TRBJ2-7
size: NA
V: TRBV20-1
DNA: TGCAGTGCTAGCCCCGGTACTCACGGCTACGAGCAGTACTTC
CDR3: CSASPGTHGYEQYF

D: TRBD2
J: TRBJ2-3
size: NA
V: TRBV19
DNA: TGTGCCAGTAGTATGCCGGGACTAGCGGGGACAGATACGCAGTATTTT
CDR3: CASSMPGLAGTDTQYF

D: TRBD2
J: TRBJ2-3
size: NA
V: TRBV2
DNA: TGTGCCAGCAGTTCCGGGACTAGCGGGATTAATACGCAGTATTTT
CDR3: CASSSGTSGINTQYF

D: NA
J: TRBJ1-1
size: few
V: TRBV7-6
DNA: TGTGCCAGCAGCTTAGCATCTGGGGTTGGGAGCACTGAAGCTTTCTTT
CDR3: CASSLASGVGSTEAFF

D: NA
J: TRBJ2-7
size: few
V: TRBV20-1
DNA: TGCAGTGCTAGTGGTCTTGCCTACGAGCAGTACTTC
CDR3: CSASGLAYEQYF

D: TRBD1
J: TRBJ1-2
size: NA
V: TRBV5-4
DNA: TGTGCCAGCAGCGGACAGGGGGCCGGCTATGGCTACACCTTC
CDR3: CASSGQGAGYGYTF

D: NA
J: TRBJ2-7
size: few
V: TRBV6-5
DNA: TGTGCCAGCAGTCGCGGACAGTACTACGAGCAGTACTTC
CDR3: CASSRGQYYEQYF

D: NA
J: TRBJ2-2
size: NA
V: TRBV7-2
DNA: TGTGCCAGCAGCTTAAGGGTGTCCGGGGAGCTGTTTTTT
CDR3: CASSLRVSGELFF

D: NA
J: TRBJ1-5
size: NA
V: TRBV19
DNA: TGTGCCAGTAGTGACAGGCAAGGCCAGCCCCAGCATTTT
CDR3: CASSDRQGQPQHF

D: NA
J: TRBJ2-7
size: few
V: TRBV9
DNA: TGTGCCAGCAGCCCCGGACTGGTCGGGAACGAGCAGTACTTC
CDR3: CASSPGLVGNEQYF

D: TRBD2
J: TRBJ2-3
size: few
V: TRBV5-1
DNA: TGCGCCAGCAGCTCCCTCCCCGTACTAGCGGGGGCCCCAGATACGCAGTATTTT
CDR3: CASSSLPVLAGAPDTQYF

D: NA
J: TRBJ2-7
size: once
V: TRBV14
DNA: TGTGCCAGCAGCCGCGGACTGCTCTACGAGCAGTACTTC
CDR3: CASSRGLLYEQYF

D: NA
J: TRBJ1-4
size: NA
V: TRBV6-5
DNA: TGTGCCAGCAGTTATGTAGGGGGGAATGAAAAACTGTTTTTT
CDR3: CASSYVGGNEKLFF

D: TRBD1
J: TRBJ2-1
size: NA
V: TRBV5-1
DNA: TGCGCCAGCAGCAAGGGACAGAGTTCCTACAATGAGCAGTTCTTC
CDR3: CASSKGQSSYNEQFF

D: NA
J: TRBJ1-1
size: NA
V: TRBV6-5
DNA: TGTTCAAGCACGCGGGGGCTGAACACTGAAGCTTTCTTT
CDR3: CSSTRGLNTEAFF

D: TRBD2
J: TRBJ2-1
size: NA
V: TRBV7-8
DNA: TGTGCCAGCAGCCCCTCGGGTAGCGGGAGGGAGGGTGAGCAGTTCTTC
CDR3: CASSPSGSGREGEQFF

D: NA
J: TRBJ1-5
size: few
V: TRBV4-2
DNA: TGTGCCAGCAGCCCTCACGCAAATAGCAATCAGCCCCAGCATTTT
CDR3: CASSPHANSNQPQHF

D: NA
J: TRBJ2-5
size: few
V: TRBV6-2/TRBV6-3
DNA: TGTGCCAGCAGTTACGAGAGCGGGGAGACCCAGTACTTC
CDR3: CASSYESGETQYF

D: TRBD2
J: TRBJ2-7
size: few
V: TRBV27
DNA: TGTGCCAGCAGTTCGGTGACGGGAGGTGACGAGCAGTACTTC
CDR3: CASSSVTGGDEQYF

D: NA
J: TRBJ2-3
size: few
V: TRBV2
DNA: TGTGCCAGCAGTGAATCTGTCTTAGGCACAGATACGCAGTATTTT
CDR3: CASSESVLGTDTQYF

D: NA
J: TRBJ1-1
size: once
V: TRBV7-9
DNA: TGTGCCAGCAGTGGCGACGGGCAGGTTGAAGCTTTCTTT
CDR3: CASSGDGQVEAFF

D: NA
J: TRBJ2-7
size: NA
V: TRBV7-3
DNA: TGTGCCAGCAGCCCAATCGGCGGGGTAAACGAGCAGTACTTC
CDR3: CASSPIGGVNEQYF

D: NA
J: TRBJ2-2
size: NA
V: TRBV12-3/TRBV12-4
DNA: TGTGCCAGCAGTTTCTTGGTAGGCGGATTCGCGAACACCGGGGAGCTGTTTTTT
CDR3: CASSFLVGGFANTGELFF

D: NA
J: TRBJ2-2
size: NA
V: TRBV2
DNA: TGTGCCAGCAGAATGGGAAATCTACTGAACACCGGGGAGCTGTTTTTT
CDR3: CASRMGNLLNTGELFF

D: TRBD2
J: TRBJ2-1
size: NA
V: TRBV15
DNA: TGTGCCACTACGCTAGCGGGACCATACAATGAGCAGTTCTTC
CDR3: CATTLAGPYNEQFF

D: NA
J: TRBJ1-1
size: few
V: TRBV12-3/TRBV12-4
DNA: TGTGCCAGCAGTTTTGTTTCCCGGGTGGCTGAAGCTTTCTTT
CDR3: CASSFVSRVAEAFF

D: NA
J: TRBJ2-7
size: few
V: TRBV23-1
DNA: TGCGCCAGCAGTCATAGCGGCTATAGCTCCTACGAGCAGTACTTC
CDR3: CASSHSGYSSYEQYF

D: NA
J: TRBJ2-7
size: few
V: TRBV30
DNA: TGTGCCTGGAGTAGGGGGTTTTGGGAGCAGTACTTC
CDR3: CAWSRGFWEQYF

D: NA
J: TRBJ2-7
size: NA
V: TRBV27
DNA: TGTGCCAGCAGTTTGCAAAGACAGGCCTCCTACGAGCAGTACTTC
CDR3: CASSLQRQASYEQYF

D: NA
J: TRBJ2-5
size: few
V: TRBV2
DNA: TGTGCCACCGTTGAGGGGACGGCGGAGACCCAGTACTTC
CDR3: CATVEGTAETQYF

D: TRBD1
J: TRBJ2-3
size: many
V: TRBV5-4
DNA: TGTGCCAGCAGCTACGGACAGGGGGCCACAGATACGCAGTATTTT
CDR3: CASSYGQGATDTQYF

D: TRBD1
J: TRBJ2-3
size: once
V: TRBV12-3/TRBV12-4
DNA: TGTGCCAGCAGTTTTAGGCAGGGGGATCAAGATACGCAGTATTTT
CDR3: CASSFRQGDQDTQYF

D: NA
J: TRBJ1-5
size: few
V: TRBV5-5
DNA: TGTGCCAGCAGCTTGGGGGGTTTCGGGGGCAATCAGCCCCAGCATTTT
CDR3: CASSLGGFGGNQPQHF

D: NA
J: TRBJ2-7
size: few
V: TRBV7-2
DNA: TGTGCCAGCAGGTCGGACCCCTACGAGCAGTACTTC
CDR3: CASRSDPYEQYF

D: TRBD2
J: TRBJ2-1
size: NA
V: TRBV29-1
DNA: TGCAGCGTTGAAGATGAAGTGCTAGCGGGAGGATCCTACAATGAGCAGTTCTTC
CDR3: CSVEDEVLAGGSYNEQFF

D: NA
J: TRBJ2-1
size: few
V: TRBV24-1
DNA: TGTGCCACGAGAGACGGATACTCCTACAATGAGCAGTTCTTC
CDR3: CATRDGYSYNEQFF

D: NA
J: TRBJ1-2
size: NA
V: TRBV29-1
DNA: TGCAGCTCTGGTGGGGGCGATGGCGGCTACACCTTC
CDR3: CSSGGGDGGYTF

D: TRBD1
J: TRBJ2-3
size: NA
V: TRBV30
DNA: TGTGCCTGGGACAGGGGGCCCACAGATACGCAGTATTTT
CDR3: CAWDRGPTDTQYF

D: TRBD2
J: TRBJ2-3
size: many
V: TRBV10-3
DNA: TGTGCCAGCTACGCCGGGAGGCAGGCAGATACGCAGTATTTT
CDR3: CASYAGRQADTQYF

D: NA
J: TRBJ2-7
size: few
V: TRBV30
DNA: TGTGCCTGGGGTACAGGGCCGTACGAGCAGTACTTC
CDR3: CAWGTGPYEQYF

D: TRBD1
J: TRBJ2-7
size: few
V: TRBV7-9
DNA: TGTGCCAGCAGACCTACGACAGGGGGCATTAGCTTC
CDR3: CASRPTTGGISF

D: NA
J: TRBJ2-1
size: NA
V: TRBV12-1
DNA: TGTGCCAGCAGCTTCGACTCTGCCGATAATGAGCAGTTCTTC
CDR3: CASSFDSADNEQFF

D: TRBD1
J: TRBJ1-1
size: NA
V: TRBV14
DNA: TGTGCCAGCAGCCAACAGGGGGTCACTGAAGCTTTCTTT
CDR3: CASSQQGVTEAFF

D: TRBD2
J: TRBJ2-3
size: few
V: TRBV4-2
DNA: TGTGCCAGCAGCCAAGATCTAGCGGGGGGACCAACAGATACGCAGTATTTT
CDR3: CASSQDLAGGPTDTQYF

D: TRBD1
J: TRBJ1-5
size: NA
V: TRBV7-9
DNA: TGTGCCAGCAGCTCGGGGACAGGTTCAAGCAATCAGCCCCAGCATTTT
CDR3: CASSSGTGSSNQPQHF

D: NA
J: TRBJ2-3
size: few
V: TRBV10-3
DNA: TGTGCCATCAGTGATTTGGTCACAGATACGCAGTATTTT
CDR3: CAISDLVTDTQYF

D: TRBD2
J: TRBJ2-3
size: NA
V: TRBV7-9
DNA: TGTGCCAGCAGCCCCCCCCGCCGGGAGGGGACAGATACGCAGTATTTT
CDR3: CASSPPRREGTDTQYF

D: TRBD1
J: TRBJ1-5
size: NA
V: TRBV10-3
DNA: TGTGCCATAGGGACAGGGACCTATAGCAATCAGCCCCAGCATTTT
CDR3: CAIGTGTYSNQPQHF

D: NA
J: TRBJ2-7
size: NA
V: TRBV12-3/TRBV12-4
DNA: TGTGCCAGCAGTTTGAGCGACACCTCATACGAGCAGTACTTC
CDR3: CASSLSDTSYEQYF

D: NA
J: TRBJ1-2
size: few
V: TRBV11-2
DNA: TGTGCCAGCAGCTTAGGAGGGGCTCACTATGGCTACACCTTC
CDR3: CASSLGGAHYGYTF

D: NA
J: TRBJ2-6
size: NA
V: TRBV5-1
DNA: TGCGCCAGCAGCCCCGGGGCTATCGGGGCCAACGTCCTGACTTTC
CDR3: CASSPGAIGANVLTF

D: TRBD1
J: TRBJ2-1
size: NA
V: TRBV30
DNA: TGTGCCTGGAGTGATACCGGGACAGGATCCTACAATGAGCAGTTCTTC
CDR3: CAWSDTGTGSYNEQFF